A selection of T cell receptor beta chains follows, all from one sample in a study of blood T cell repertoires in COVID-19. Clones were read by immunoSEQ multiplex PCR, and TCRdb kept only the in-frame ones, dropping some. The sample shows about 280,000 clones, 88% of them seen only once. The sample comprised peripheral blood. Receptor source: a young man with active or convalescent COVID-19. Both conserved end residues are part of each CDR3. The D gene is left open where the match is weak. The listing skips clone size in some rows; elsewhere it reads once, few, many or a size class.

d_call	clone_size	v_call	j_call	cdr3_aa	cdr3_nt
TRBD1	-	TRBV6-5	TRBJ2-1	CASTEGQGSYNEQFF	TGTGCCAGCACCGAGGGACAGGGTTCGTACAATGAGCAGTTCTTC
TRBD2	-	TRBV4-3	TRBJ2-7	CASSQGLASSYEQYF	TGCGCCAGCAGCCAAGGACTAGCGAGCTCCTACGAGCAGTACTTC
TRBD1	-	TRBV2	TRBJ1-5	CASTNIPTGSNQPQHF	TGTGCCAGCACGAACATCCCGACAGGGAGCAATCAGCCCCAGCATTTT
-	-	TRBV19	TRBJ1-1	CASGGGNTEAFF	TGTGCCAGTGGGGGGGGAAACACTGAAGCTTTCTTT
-	-	TRBV19	TRBJ2-1	CASSRESGNNEQFF	TGTGCCAGTAGCCGGGAATCTGGAAACAATGAGCAGTTCTTC
-	-	TRBV5-6	TRBJ1-6	CASSHELTAGHSPLHF	TGTGCCAGCAGCCACGAATTGACAGCGGGTCATTCACCCCTCCACTTT
-	-	TRBV10-3	TRBJ1-1	CAPFWRGVVRMNTEAFF	TGTGCCCCCTTTTGGAGGGGAGTGGTGCGAATGAACACTGAAGCTTTCTTT
TRBD1	-	TRBV5-1	TRBJ1-1	CASSLASHRDRRGRDTEAFF	TGCGCCAGCAGCTTGGCCTCTCACCGGGACAGGCGCGGGAGGGACACTGAAGCTTTCTTT
TRBD1	-	TRBV3-1/TRBV3-2	TRBJ1-2	CASSPTPTGYGYTF	TGTGCCAGCAGCCCTACCCCGACAGGGTACGGCTACACCTTC
TRBD1	once	TRBV5-5	TRBJ1-6	CASSLKRVGQGGSPLHF	TGTGCCAGCAGCTTGAAAAGAGTGGGACAGGGTGGATCACCCCTCCACTTT
-	-	TRBV15	TRBJ1-1	CATSHYRPRPPFGTEAFF	TGTGCCACCAGCCATTACCGCCCACGGCCACCCTTCGGGACTGAAGCTTTCTTT
TRBD1	-	TRBV9	TRBJ2-3	CASSVAGTEGSDTQYF	TGTGCCAGCAGCGTAGCTGGGACAGAGGGTTCGGATACGCAGTATTTT
-	-	TRBV9	TRBJ1-1	CASSVAGVNAEAFF	TGTGCCAGCAGCGTAGCCGGGGTTAACGCTGAAGCTTTCTTT
-	-	TRBV7-2	TRBJ1-4	CASSSMGGYNEKLFF	TGTGCCAGCAGTTCTATGGGAGGGTATAATGAAAAACTGTTTTTT
TRBD1	-	TRBV12-3/TRBV12-4	TRBJ1-6	CASSRPGTVILHF	TGTGCCAGCAGCCGTCCCGGGACAGTTATCCTCCACTTT
TRBD2	-	TRBV4-3	TRBJ2-2	CASSQHPPGGNTGELFF	TGCGCCAGCAGCCAGCACCCGCCGGGGGGGAACACCGGGGAGCTGTTTTTT
TRBD1	-	TRBV18	TRBJ2-1	CASSHRDRGYSSSYNEQFF	TGTGCCAGCTCACACCGGGACAGGGGTTATTCGAGCTCCTACAATGAGCAGTTCTTC
-	-	TRBV7-8	TRBJ2-7	CASSSNTDSKLSYEQYF	TGTGCCAGCAGCTCCAACACGGACAGCAAGTTATCCTACGAGCAGTACTTC
-	-	TRBV6-5	TRBJ2-7	CASSYSIGYEQYF	TGTGCCAGCAGTTACTCGATCGGCTACGAGCAGTACTTC
-	-	TRBV10-3	TRBJ1-2	CAISESSGIQPYGYTF	TGTGCCATCAGTGAGTCGTCAGGGATACAACCCTATGGCTACACCTTC
TRBD1	-	TRBV7-8	TRBJ1-1	CASSLADRGENTEAFF	TGTGCCAGCAGCTTAGCAGACAGGGGGGAGAACACTGAAGCTTTCTTT
-	-	TRBV4-3	TRBJ2-1	CASSQDRSLSYNEQFF	TGCGCCAGCAGCCAAGATCGCAGTCTCTCCTACAATGAGCAGTTCTTC
TRBD1	-	TRBV7-9	TRBJ2-7	CASSPSDRGDEQYF	TGTGCCAGCAGCCCCTCAGACAGGGGAGACGAGCAGTACTTC
-	-	TRBV10-1	TRBJ2-1	CASSARTGTYNEQFF	TGCGCCAGCAGTGCAAGAACAGGAACCTACAATGAGCAGTTCTTC
-	-	TRBV19	TRBJ2-3	CASSMKWGDGSTDTQYF	TGTGCCAGTAGTATGAAATGGGGGGATGGGAGCACAGATACGCAGTATTTT
TRBD2	-	TRBV5-4	TRBJ2-5	CPSSLGTWGGKGETQYF	TGTCCCAGCAGCTTGGGGACTTGGGGGGGGAAGGGGGAGACCCAGTACTTC
-	-	TRBV10-1	TRBJ2-4	CASSESNRVGAKNIQYF	TGCGCCAGCAGTGAGTCGAACAGGGTTGGGGCCAAAAACATTCAGTACTTC
TRBD1	-	TRBV5-1	TRBJ1-3	CASSLTGTATSDGNTIYF	TGCGCCAGCAGCTTGACCGGGACAGCAACGTCGGACGGAAACACCATATATTTT
TRBD2	-	TRBV11-2	TRBJ2-1	CASSLVLRLAGNEQFF	TGTGCCAGCAGCTTAGTTCTAAGACTAGCTGGCAATGAGCAGTTCTTC
-	-	TRBV27	TRBJ1-2	CASSRAGGGYTF	TGTGCCAGCAGTCGAGCGGGGGGTGGCTACACCTTC
-	once	TRBV13	TRBJ1-3	CASSFRGAAGNTIYF	TGTGCCAGCAGCTTTCGGGGGGCAGCTGGAAACACCATATATTTT
TRBD1	-	TRBV5-4	TRBJ2-2	CASSGPTGGDRDGELFF	TGTGCCAGCAGCGGACCGACAGGGGGCGACCGGGACGGGGAGCTGTTTTTT
TRBD1	-	TRBV27	TRBJ1-4	CASSLDRGFVKLFF	TGTGCCAGCAGTTTGGACAGGGGTTTCGTAAAACTGTTTTTT
-	-	TRBV7-9	TRBJ1-4	CASLLGGDEKLFF	TGTGCCAGCCTGTTAGGAGGAGATGAAAAACTGTTTTTT
TRBD1	-	TRBV2	TRBJ1-1	CASSEGQGNTEAFF	TGTGCCAGCAGCGAAGGACAGGGGAACACTGAAGCTTTCTTT
TRBD1	-	TRBV6-2/TRBV6-3	TRBJ2-7	CASSLTTGAYEQYF	TGTGCCAGCAGTTTAACGACAGGGGCCTACGAGCAGTACTTC
-	-	TRBV27	TRBJ1-2	CASSLVQGGPDYTF	TGTGCCAGCAGTTTAGTTCAAGGGGGTCCAGACTACACCTTC
-	-	TRBV4-1	TRBJ2-7	CASSQEGASYEQYF	TGCGCCAGCAGCCAAGAAGGAGCTTCCTACGAGCAGTACTTC
-	-	TRBV6-5	TRBJ1-1	CASSIQNTEAFF	TGTGCCAGCAGTATACAGAACACTGAAGCTTTCTTT
-	-	TRBV24-1	TRBJ2-1	CATSDGGARFF	TGTGCCACCAGTGATGGGGGGGCGCGGTTCTTC
-	-	TRBV18	TRBJ2-7	CASSPPAASSYEQYF	TGTGCCAGCTCACCACCCGCGGCGAGCTCCTACGAGCAGTACTTC
-	-	TRBV5-1	TRBJ2-3	CASSTGHGVGVDTQYF	TGCGCCAGCAGCACGGGACACGGGGTCGGGGTGGATACGCAGTATTTT
TRBD1	-	TRBV15	TRBJ1-4	CATSSSTGSNEKLFF	TGTGCCACCAGCAGTTCGACAGGGTCTAATGAAAAACTGTTTTTT